Below, 12 T cell receptor beta chains from the same sample are listed, as sequenced in a study of OX40 agonist ivuxolimab in advanced cancers. The method was immunoSEQ multiplex PCR; TCRdb's version includes in-frame clones alone and lacks a portion of them. The repertoire has some 100,000 clones, 80% to 95% of them found once; the top ten carry 0.54%. The sample consisted of CD4+ or CD8+ T cells sorted from blood, taken in a trial of the OX40 agonist ivuxolimab. The source of these receptors is an adult with an advanced solid tumor such as melanoma, head and neck, liver or kidney cancer.

The chain employs TRBV7-2 and TRBJ2-1; TRBD2 matches 13 bases. J gave up 8 bases and V 8 bases, and 6 bases lay outside the gene matches. This CDR3 spans 14 amino acids. Germline CDR1 reads SGHTA; CDR2 reads FQGNSA. The CDR3 DNA sequence: TGTGCCAGCCGGCGGACTAGCGGGAGTGATGAGCAGTTCTTC. Translated, it gives CASRRTSGSDEQFF. Full variable domain (remainder filled in from reference TRBV7-2 and TRBJ2-1): GAGVSQSPSNKVTEKGKDVELRCDPISGHTALYWYRQSLGQGLEFLIYFQGNSAPDKSGLPSDRFSAERTGGSVSTLTIQRTQQEDSAVYLCASRRTSGSDEQFFGPGTRLTVL.

This clone has only a few counts. This sequence joins TRBV28 and TRBJ1-5, with a weak D call TRBD1 (6 bases). Trimming took 5 bases from V and 2 from J, leaving 16 bases between them. Germline CDR1 and CDR2: MDHEN and SYDVKM. This CDR3 spans 16 amino acids. The CDR3, as DNA: TGTGCCAGCAGTCCATGGGGGGGGCTGGGCAATCAGCCCCAGCATTTT. It yields the protein CASSPWGGLGNQPQHF.

The chain carries TRBV18 and TRBJ2-7, with D possibly being TRBD2 (5 bases). CDR1 is KGHSH, CDR2 LQKENI, per germline. The V gene lost 3 bases and the J gene lost 2 bases, with 11 bases spanning the gap. This CDR3 has 14 amino acids. The CDR3 sequence is CASSPRTQTYEQYF. The DNA of the CDR3 is TGTGCCAGCTCACCCAGGACTCAAACCTACGAGCAGTACTTC.

The J gene is TRBJ1-1, the V gene TRBV2; D unresolved. Trimming removed 3 bases at V and 1 base at J, with 12 bases between. The germline gives CDR1 SNHLY, CDR2 FYNNEI. The CDR3 runs to 15 residues. CDR3 protein: CASSEDSVGNTEAFF. The CDR3 bases are TGTGCCAGCAGTGAGGACTCCGTCGGGAACACTGAAGCTTTCTTT.

The chain has TRBV18 and TRBJ1-5, with TRBD1 matching over 7 bases. Trimming cost V 4 bases and J 4 bases; bases outside gene matches: 10. This CDR3 comprises 16 residues. CDR1 and CDR2 (germline): KGHSH, LQKENI. The CDR3 nucleotides are TGTGCCAGCTCACTTCAGGGGGGTGGGCGTAATCAGCCCCAGCATTTT. It yields the protein CASSLQGGGRNQPQHF.

V usage is TRBV28 and J usage is TRBJ2-2, with D possibly matching TRBD2 (7 bases). V was cut by 5 bases and J by 2 bases, with 9 bases left in between. The CDR3 spans 14 residues. Per germline, CDR1 MDHEN and CDR2 SYDVKM. The CDR3 region is CASSRGGNTGELFF. CDR3 bases: TGTGCCAGCAGTAGGGGGGGTAACACCGGGGAGCTGTTTTTT.

The chain uses TRBV7-6 and TRBJ1-1, with 8 bases identical to TRBD1. This CDR3 is built from 13 residues. Germline loops: CDR1 SGHVS, CDR2 FNYEAQ. V was pared by 4 bases and J by 5 bases, with 3 bases of the junction left unmatched. The CDR3 coding sequence is TGTGCCAGCAGCTCAGACAGGGGTACTGAAGCTTTCTTT. This codes for CASSSDRGTEAFF.

The V call is TRBV2, the J call TRBJ1-2; no clear D. This CDR3 has 14 residues. The germline gives CDR1 SNHLY, CDR2 FYNNEI. The ends were cut back, 7 bases at V and 4 bases at J, with 16 bases in the middle. CDR3 coding DNA: TGTGCCAGCAAGATGTTAGCAAACGTCTATGGCTACACCTTC. This sequence encodes CASKMLANVYGYTF. The full variable domain, completed using reference TRBV2 and TRBJ1-2, is EPEVTQTPSHQVTQMGQEVILRCVPISNHLYFYWYRQILGQKVEFLVSFYNNEISEKSEIFDDQFSVERPDGSNFTLKIRSTKLEDSAMYFCASKMLANVYGYTFGSGTRLTVV.

The chain combines TRBV9 with TRBJ2-3; 11 bases are shared with TRBD2. Trimming removed 1 base from V and 6 bases from J; junction bases left unmatched: 10. The CDR3 consists of 17 residues. The germline CDR1 and CDR2 sequences are SGDLS and YYNGEE. The CDR3 loop is CASSVRLAGGPGDTQYF. For the CDR3, the DNA is TGTGCCAGCAGCGTACGGCTAGCGGGAGGCCCCGGGGATACGCAGTATTTT.

The J gene is TRBJ2-7, the V gene TRBV5-1; 7 nucleotides align to TRBD1. The V and J ends lost 5 bases and 5 bases, in that order; junction bases with no gene match: 7. Germline V lookup: CDR1 SGHRS, CDR2 YFSETQ. The CDR3 is 13 amino acids. This CDR3 is CASRQGVLNEQYF. The CDR3, as DNA: TGCGCCAGCAGGCAGGGGGTCTTGAACGAGCAGTACTTC. The full variable domain, in which reference TRBV5-1 and TRBJ2-7 provide the parts outside the CDR3, is KAGVTQTPRYLIKTRGQQVTLSCSPISGHRSVSWYQQTPGQGLQFLFEYFSETQRNKGNFPGRFSGRQFSNSRSEMNVSTLELGDSALYLCASRQGVLNEQYFGPGTRLTVT.

This chain links TRBV29-1 with TRBJ2-3; D not certain. V lost 6 bases and J 11 bases, leaving 18 bases between the germline ends. The CDR3 contains 12 residues. Germline V CDR1 and CDR2: SQVTM, ANQGSEA. DNA for the CDR3: TGCAGCGTCATAGAGCTAGATCGCAAGCAGTATTTT. Translating gives CSVIELDRKQYF.

This sequence joins TRBV6-5 and TRBJ2-3, with TRBD1 matching 12 bases. The ends lost 7 bases at V and 3 bases at J; junction bases unmatched: 5. CDR1 and CDR2 from the germline V gene are MNHEY and SVGAGI. The CDR3 has 15 residues. Here the CDR3 DNA reads TGTGCCAGCACACGGGACAGGGGGCAAACAGATACGCAGTATTTT. Amino acids: CASTRDRGQTDTQYF.